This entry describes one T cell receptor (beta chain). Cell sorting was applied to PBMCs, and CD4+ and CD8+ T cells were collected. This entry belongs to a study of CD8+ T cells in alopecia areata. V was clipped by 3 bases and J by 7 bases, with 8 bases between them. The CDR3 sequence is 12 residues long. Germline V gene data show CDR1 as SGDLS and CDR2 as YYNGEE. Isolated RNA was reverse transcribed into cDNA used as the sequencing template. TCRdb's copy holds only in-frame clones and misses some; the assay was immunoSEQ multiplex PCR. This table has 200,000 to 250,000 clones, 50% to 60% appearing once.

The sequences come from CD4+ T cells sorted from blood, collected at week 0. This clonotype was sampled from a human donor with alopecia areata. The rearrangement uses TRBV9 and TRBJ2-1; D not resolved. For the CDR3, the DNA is TGTGCCAGCAGCGCGACTTATAATGAGCAGTTCTTC. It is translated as CASSATYNEQFF.